This is a list of T cell receptor beta chains from one sample in a study of blood T cell repertoires in COVID-19. Generated by immunoSEQ multiplex PCR, the TCRdb table keeps only in-frame clones and is missing some. In the table there are about 130,000 clones, 80% to 90% of which are singletons. The sequenced sample consisted of PBMCs or T cells enriched from blood (not recorded which). These receptors were obtained from a woman aged 45-59 years who had recovered from COVID-19. Both conserved end residues are part of each CDR3. The order of the fields is clone size, D gene, V gene, J gene, CDR3 DNA, CDR3 protein. D genes are given only for firm matches. Size is omitted from some rows. Given values are once, few, many or a class for expanded clones.

clone size: -; D gene: TRBD2; V gene: TRBV2; J gene: TRBJ2-3; CDR3 DNA: TGTGCCAGCAGCGAACTAGCGGGGGTTAACACAGATACGCAGTATTTT; CDR3 protein: CASSELAGVNTDTQYF
clone size: -; D gene: TRBD1; V gene: TRBV5-1; J gene: TRBJ1-4; CDR3 DNA: TGCGCCAGCAGCTTGTTGGGACAGGGGGCGATTGGTGAAAAACTGTTTTTT; CDR3 protein: CASSLLGQGAIGEKLFF
clone size: -; D gene: -; V gene: TRBV27; J gene: TRBJ1-2; CDR3 DNA: TGTGCCAGCAGTTCCAGCCTTAATCAGGGTTCTAACTATGGCTACACCTTC; CDR3 protein: CASSSSLNQGSNYGYTF
clone size: -; D gene: TRBD2; V gene: TRBV19; J gene: TRBJ2-3; CDR3 DNA: TGTGCCAGTAGCCCCACTAGCGGGGGTTATGCAGATACGCAGTATTTT; CDR3 protein: CASSPTSGGYADTQYF
clone size: -; D gene: TRBD1; V gene: TRBV27; J gene: TRBJ2-7; CDR3 DNA: TGTGCCAGCACGAACCGGGACAGAGGATTCTACGAGCAGTACTTC; CDR3 protein: CASTNRDRGFYEQYF
clone size: -; D gene: -; V gene: TRBV9; J gene: TRBJ1-1; CDR3 DNA: TGTGCCAGCAGCGCAACGGCCCAGCAGGGGAAAGCTTTCTTT; CDR3 protein: CASSATAQQGKAFF
clone size: -; D gene: TRBD1; V gene: TRBV5-4; J gene: TRBJ1-6; CDR3 DNA: TGTGCCAGCAGCTTGGAGGGACAGGGGGCCTCACCCCTCCACTTT; CDR3 protein: CASSLEGQGASPLHF
clone size: -; D gene: -; V gene: TRBV9; J gene: TRBJ1-6; CDR3 DNA: TGTGCCAGCAGCGTAGCTATCGGGCGAGGGTCACCCCTCCACTTT; CDR3 protein: CASSVAIGRGSPLHF
clone size: -; D gene: -; V gene: TRBV4-1; J gene: TRBJ1-1; CDR3 DNA: TGCGCCAGCAGCCAATATCTCGGGAGGGGGATGAACACTGAAGCTTTCTTT; CDR3 protein: CASSQYLGRGMNTEAFF
clone size: -; D gene: TRBD1; V gene: TRBV6-5; J gene: TRBJ1-5; CDR3 DNA: TGTGCCAGCAGCCAATCGGGACAGGGTAAGCCCCAGCATTTT; CDR3 protein: CASSQSGQGKPQHF
clone size: -; D gene: -; V gene: TRBV25-1; J gene: TRBJ1-1; CDR3 DNA: TGTGCCAGCAGTGACATGACAAGAATGAACACTGAAGCTTTCTTT; CDR3 protein: CASSDMTRMNTEAFF
clone size: -; D gene: -; V gene: TRBV10-3; J gene: TRBJ2-6; CDR3 DNA: TGTGCCGCGGGACCGAACTCTGGGGCCAACGTCCTGACTTTC; CDR3 protein: CAAGPNSGANVLTF
clone size: -; D gene: TRBD1; V gene: TRBV27; J gene: TRBJ2-7; CDR3 DNA: TGTGCCAGCAGTTCGTATAGGGACAGGACCTACGAGCAGTACTTC; CDR3 protein: CASSSYRDRTYEQYF
clone size: -; D gene: TRBD1; V gene: TRBV7-8; J gene: TRBJ1-2; CDR3 DNA: TGTGCCAGCAGCTCGCCTACCTTGACAGGGAACTATGGCTACACCTTC; CDR3 protein: CASSSPTLTGNYGYTF
clone size: -; D gene: -; V gene: TRBV4-3; J gene: TRBJ1-2; CDR3 DNA: TGCGCCAGCAGCCAAGACGGGGCTAACTATGGCTACACCTTC; CDR3 protein: CASSQDGANYGYTF
clone size: -; D gene: -; V gene: TRBV30; J gene: TRBJ1-5; CDR3 DNA: TGTGCCTGGCCCTCACGCGGGGATTTCAAAGTCGGCAATCAGCCCCAGCATTTT; CDR3 protein: CAWPSRGDFKVGNQPQHF
clone size: -; D gene: TRBD1; V gene: TRBV5-1; J gene: TRBJ2-3; CDR3 DNA: TGCGCCAGCCTCCCGGGACAGGTTTTCACAGATACGCAGTATTTT; CDR3 protein: CASLPGQVFTDTQYF
clone size: -; D gene: TRBD1; V gene: TRBV9; J gene: TRBJ1-1; CDR3 DNA: TGTGCCAGCAGCGTAGCCACCGGGACAGGGGGCGCGAACACTGAAGCTTTCTTT; CDR3 protein: CASSVATGTGGANTEAFF
clone size: -; D gene: TRBD1; V gene: TRBV24-1; J gene: TRBJ2-2; CDR3 DNA: TGTGCCACCAGTGATCCCGGGACAGGGGAGGCCGGGGAGCTGTTTTTT; CDR3 protein: CATSDPGTGEAGELFF
clone size: few; D gene: -; V gene: TRBV7-2; J gene: TRBJ1-2; CDR3 DNA: TGTGCCAGCAGCTTAGGTTCTGGGGCAGGGACTTATGGCTACACCTTC; CDR3 protein: CASSLGSGAGTYGYTF
clone size: once; D gene: TRBD1; V gene: TRBV10-2; J gene: TRBJ2-5; CDR3 DNA: TGCGCCAGCACTAAGGACAGGGACTCGGGGACCCAGTACTTC; CDR3 protein: CASTKDRDSGTQYF
clone size: -; D gene: TRBD1; V gene: TRBV5-1; J gene: TRBJ2-7; CDR3 DNA: TGCGCCAGCAGCTCGAATATGGACAGGGACGAGCAGTACTTC; CDR3 protein: CASSSNMDRDEQYF
clone size: -; D gene: -; V gene: TRBV27; J gene: TRBJ2-6; CDR3 DNA: TGTGCCAGCCCGGCAGCGGGACAGGCGCTCTCTACTGGGGCCAACGTCCTGACTTTC; CDR3 protein: CASPAAGQALSTGANVLTF
clone size: few; D gene: TRBD2; V gene: TRBV19; J gene: TRBJ2-2; CDR3 DNA: TGTGCCAGTAGTATGGGGCTAGCGGGGAGGAACACCGGGGAGCTGTTTTTT; CDR3 protein: CASSMGLAGRNTGELFF
clone size: -; D gene: -; V gene: TRBV2; J gene: TRBJ1-1; CDR3 DNA: TGTGCCAGCAGTGGGGCCTCTGGTCCTGAAGCTTTCTTT; CDR3 protein: CASSGASGPEAFF
clone size: -; D gene: TRBD2; V gene: TRBV5-1; J gene: TRBJ2-5; CDR3 DNA: TGCGCCAGCAGCTTCAACGGGGGGTTAGAGACCCAGTACTTC; CDR3 protein: CASSFNGGLETQYF
clone size: -; D gene: -; V gene: TRBV11-2; J gene: TRBJ1-6; CDR3 DNA: TGTGCCAGCAGCTCAAACAGGACAGTTTTTAATTCACCCCTCCACTTT; CDR3 protein: CASSSNRTVFNSPLHF
clone size: -; D gene: -; V gene: TRBV3-1/TRBV3-2; J gene: TRBJ2-7; CDR3 DNA: TGTGCCAGCAGCCCTCCCAGGGGCCTAGCCCGCGAGCAGTACTTC; CDR3 protein: CASSPPRGLAREQYF
clone size: -; D gene: -; V gene: TRBV6-5; J gene: TRBJ2-7; CDR3 DNA: TGTGCCAGCAGTTATCGTGACAACCTCTCCTACGAGCAGTACTTC; CDR3 protein: CASSYRDNLSYEQYF
clone size: -; D gene: TRBD1; V gene: TRBV29-1; J gene: TRBJ1-2; CDR3 DNA: TGCAGCGTGAGACAGGGCGAGTATGGCTACACCTTC; CDR3 protein: CSVRQGEYGYTF
clone size: -; D gene: -; V gene: TRBV24-1; J gene: TRBJ2-5; CDR3 DNA: TGTGCCACCAACAGACGTCTGGCGTCTCAAGAGACCCAGTACTTC; CDR3 protein: CATNRRLASQETQYF
clone size: -; D gene: -; V gene: TRBV4-3; J gene: TRBJ1-2; CDR3 DNA: TGCGCCAGCAGCCAAGATTCAGGGATCGGGGGCTACACCTTC; CDR3 protein: CASSQDSGIGGYTF
clone size: -; D gene: -; V gene: TRBV29-1; J gene: TRBJ1-3; CDR3 DNA: TGCAGCGTTGGTTTCCAGGGCATCTCTGGAAACACCATATATTTT; CDR3 protein: CSVGFQGISGNTIYF
clone size: -; D gene: TRBD1; V gene: TRBV5-1; J gene: TRBJ2-3; CDR3 DNA: TGCGCCAGCAGCCTGAACAGGGGGCCGGGAGATACGCAGTATTTT; CDR3 protein: CASSLNRGPGDTQYF
clone size: -; D gene: -; V gene: TRBV19; J gene: TRBJ1-2; CDR3 DNA: TGTGCCAGTAGTGGTGCTACAGGTGGAAGTGGCTACACCTTC; CDR3 protein: CASSGATGGSGYTF
clone size: once; D gene: -; V gene: TRBV7-9; J gene: TRBJ1-1; CDR3 DNA: TGTGCCAGCAGCTTAGAGGGTCGGGGGGCTTTCTTT; CDR3 protein: CASSLEGRGAFF
clone size: -; D gene: TRBD1; V gene: TRBV5-1; J gene: TRBJ2-7; CDR3 DNA: TGCGCCAGCAGCTTGAATAGGGGGCCTACCTACGAGCAGTACTTC; CDR3 protein: CASSLNRGPTYEQYF
clone size: -; D gene: -; V gene: TRBV2; J gene: TRBJ1-1; CDR3 DNA: TGTGCCAGCAGTGAACGGGAGAACACTGAAGCTTTCTTT; CDR3 protein: CASSERENTEAFF
clone size: -; D gene: -; V gene: TRBV9; J gene: TRBJ2-1; CDR3 DNA: TGTGCCAGCAGAGCGGGTAACCCCGGGAATGAGCAGTTCTTC; CDR3 protein: CASRAGNPGNEQFF
clone size: -; D gene: TRBD2; V gene: TRBV29-1; J gene: TRBJ2-7; CDR3 DNA: TGCAGCGTTAATCTAGCGGGGTTACCCAATTACGAGCAGTACTTC; CDR3 protein: CSVNLAGLPNYEQYF
clone size: -; D gene: TRBD1; V gene: TRBV7-9; J gene: TRBJ2-2; CDR3 DNA: TGTGCCAGCAGCTACAGGGGGGCGACCGGGGAGCTGTTTTTT; CDR3 protein: CASSYRGATGELFF
clone size: -; D gene: TRBD1; V gene: TRBV2; J gene: TRBJ1-1; CDR3 DNA: TGTGCCAGCAGTGGAGACAGGGCTGAAGCTTTCTTT; CDR3 protein: CASSGDRAEAFF
clone size: -; D gene: TRBD2; V gene: TRBV7-6; J gene: TRBJ2-1; CDR3 DNA: TGTGCCAGCAGCTTATGGGCGGGGGGGCATAATGAGCAGTTCTTC; CDR3 protein: CASSLWAGGHNEQFF
clone size: -; D gene: TRBD1; V gene: TRBV5-4; J gene: TRBJ1-1; CDR3 DNA: TGTGCCAGCAGCCCGGAAGGACAGGAGAACACTGAAGCTTTCTTT; CDR3 protein: CASSPEGQENTEAFF
clone size: -; D gene: -; V gene: TRBV10-2; J gene: TRBJ1-1; CDR3 DNA: TGCGCCAGCAGTGAGTCTGGAGTCGAAGCTTTCTTT; CDR3 protein: CASSESGVEAFF
clone size: -; D gene: -; V gene: TRBV19; J gene: TRBJ1-3; CDR3 DNA: TGTGCCAGTAGTATAGATGCTAGGTGGAGCTCTGGAAACACCATATATTTT; CDR3 protein: CASSIDARWSSGNTIYF
clone size: -; D gene: -; V gene: TRBV24-1; J gene: TRBJ2-1; CDR3 DNA: TGTGCCACCAGTGATTTGGAGGTTTACAATGAGCAGTTCTTC; CDR3 protein: CATSDLEVYNEQFF
clone size: -; D gene: TRBD1; V gene: TRBV7-9; J gene: TRBJ1-5; CDR3 DNA: TGTGCCAGCAGCAAAGACAGGGTGAGCAATCAGCCCCAGCATTTT; CDR3 protein: CASSKDRVSNQPQHF
clone size: -; D gene: TRBD1; V gene: TRBV11-3; J gene: TRBJ2-3; CDR3 DNA: TGTGCCAGCAGCTTAGAGGGGGACAGGGTTGGAGATACGCAGTATTTT; CDR3 protein: CASSLEGDRVGDTQYF
clone size: -; D gene: TRBD2; V gene: TRBV7-9; J gene: TRBJ2-3; CDR3 DNA: TGTGCCAGCACCCTTAGCGGGGGGGTAAATACGCAGTATTTT; CDR3 protein: CASTLSGGVNTQYF
clone size: -; D gene: -; V gene: TRBV27; J gene: TRBJ1-1; CDR3 DNA: TGTGCCAGCAGTCCCCAGGCGGGTATCGCTGAAGCTTTCTTT; CDR3 protein: CASSPQAGIAEAFF
clone size: few; D gene: -; V gene: TRBV19; J gene: TRBJ1-2; CDR3 DNA: TGTGCCAGTAGTATTTTGGGCCTGGATGGCTACACCTTC; CDR3 protein: CASSILGLDGYTF
clone size: -; D gene: TRBD1; V gene: TRBV5-6; J gene: TRBJ1-2; CDR3 DNA: TGTGCCAGCAGGAACGCAGGGGGCGCAGGCTACACCTTC; CDR3 protein: CASRNAGGAGYTF
clone size: -; D gene: -; V gene: TRBV7-9; J gene: TRBJ1-6; CDR3 DNA: TGTGCCAGCAGCGCCAGGGATTCACCCCTCCACTTT; CDR3 protein: CASSARDSPLHF
clone size: -; D gene: TRBD1; V gene: TRBV7-8; J gene: TRBJ1-4; CDR3 DNA: TGTGCCAGCAGCTTAGGGGACAGCGTAAATGAAAAACTGTTTTTT; CDR3 protein: CASSLGDSVNEKLFF